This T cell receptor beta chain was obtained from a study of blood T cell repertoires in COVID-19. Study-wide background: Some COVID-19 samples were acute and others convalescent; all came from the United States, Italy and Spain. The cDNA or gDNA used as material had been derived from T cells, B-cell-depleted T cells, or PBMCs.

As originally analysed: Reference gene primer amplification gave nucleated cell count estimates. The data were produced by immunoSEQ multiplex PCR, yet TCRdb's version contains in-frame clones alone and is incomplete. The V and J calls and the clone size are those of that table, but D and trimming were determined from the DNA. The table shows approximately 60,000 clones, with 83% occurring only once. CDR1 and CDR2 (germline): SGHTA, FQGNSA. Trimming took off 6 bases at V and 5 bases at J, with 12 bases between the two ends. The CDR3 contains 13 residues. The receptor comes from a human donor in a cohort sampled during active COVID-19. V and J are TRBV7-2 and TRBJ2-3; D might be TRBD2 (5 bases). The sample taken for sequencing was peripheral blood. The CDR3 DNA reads TGTGCCAGCAGTCGTCCGGGATTAGATACGCAGTATTTT. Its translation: CASSRPGLDTQYF.